These T cell receptor beta chains were read from a single sample in a study of cytomegalovirus exposure and HLA in healthy donors. The data were produced by immunoSEQ multiplex PCR, yet TCRdb's version contains in-frame clones alone and is incomplete. The table shows some 130,000 clones, with approximately 8.9% occurring only once. The sample comprised PBMCs. These receptors originate from a woman aged 35 to 49 in good health and CMV-seropositive. Both conserved end residues are part of each CDR3. A D gene is named only where the DNA matches it firmly. A row's size may be missing; if present it is once, few, many or a size class.

TRBJ1-6,TRBD1,NA,TRBV5-1,CASSPRGDRNSPPHF,TGCGCCAGCAGCCCTCGAGGGGACAGAAATTCACCCCCCCACTTT
TRBJ1-4,TRBD1,NA,TRBV5-5,CASSLGDRGGLIEKLFF,TGTGCCAGCAGCTTGGGGGACAGGGGAGGCCTAATTGAAAAACTGTTTTTT
TRBJ1-2,NA,NA,TRBV10-3,CAISLQLSAYGYTF,TGTGCCATCAGCCTACAGTTGTCCGCCTATGGCTACACCTTC
TRBJ2-6,NA,few,TRBV15,CATKPARSSGANVLTF,TGTGCCACCAAACCCGCGAGGAGCTCTGGGGCCAACGTCCTGACTTTC
TRBJ1-5,TRBD1,NA,TRBV19,CASEPGQGTNQPQHF,TGTGCCAGCGAACCGGGACAGGGGACCAATCAGCCCCAGCATTTT
TRBJ2-7,NA,few,TRBV29-1,CSVRDTYEQYF,TGCAGCGTTAGGGACACCTACGAGCAGTACTTC
TRBJ1-4,NA,NA,TRBV4-3,CASSQDRPDRIWTNEKLFF,TGCGCCAGCAGCCAAGATCGGCCCGACAGGATTTGGACTAATGAAAAACTGTTTTTT
TRBJ2-3,TRBD1,few,TRBV5-6,CASSLTGQGAADTQYF,TGTGCCAGCAGCTTGACGGGACAGGGGGCTGCAGATACGCAGTATTTT
TRBJ2-2,NA,NA,TRBV5-4,CASSTGLYTGELFF,TGTGCCAGCAGTACGGGACTCTACACCGGGGAGCTGTTTTTT
TRBJ2-2,TRBD2,NA,TRBV11-2,CASRPLRGEHTGELFF,TGTGCCAGCAGACCCTTGCGGGGGGAACACACCGGGGAGCTGTTTTTT
TRBJ2-3,TRBD2,few,TRBV6-4,CASSERGDTDTQYF,TGTGCCAGCAGTGAGCGGGGGGACACAGATACGCAGTATTTT
TRBJ2-7,NA,few,TRBV6-1,CASIKREYEQYF,TGTGCAAGCATAAAAAGAGAGTACGAGCAGTACTTC
TRBJ2-1,TRBD2,NA,TRBV10-3,CAISEATSGGNNEQFF,TGTGCCATCAGTGAGGCCACTAGCGGGGGGAACAATGAGCAGTTCTTC
TRBJ2-3,NA,NA,TRBV7-2,CASSPPVTDTQYF,TGTGCCAGCAGCCCGCCAGTCACAGATACGCAGTATTTT
TRBJ1-5,TRBD1,few,TRBV2,CASNLQGQKNQPQHF,TGTGCCAGCAATCTACAGGGACAGAAGAATCAGCCCCAGCATTTT
TRBJ1-2,NA,NA,TRBV7-9,CASSPGQNYGYTF,TGTGCCAGCAGCCCTGGACAGAACTATGGCTACACCTTC
TRBJ1-5,TRBD1,NA,TRBV7-2,CASSLRGGGNQPQHF,TGTGCCAGCAGCTTAAGAGGGGGCGGCAATCAGCCCCAGCATTTT
TRBJ2-2,NA,NA,TRBV18,CASSPSGADFTGELFF,TGTGCCAGCTCCCCCTCCGGCGCCGACTTCACCGGGGAGCTGTTTTTT
TRBJ1-2,NA,NA,TRBV27,CASSLKGASYGYTF,TGTGCCAGCAGTTTAAAAGGGGCGAGCTATGGCTACACCTTC
TRBJ1-2,NA,few,TRBV5-8,CASSRITGPINYGYTF,TGTGCCAGCAGCCGTATTACAGGCCCGATTAACTATGGCTACACCTTC
TRBJ1-1,NA,NA,TRBV5-1,CASSPHSGTEAFF,TGCGCCAGCAGCCCACACAGTGGCACTGAAGCTTTCTTT
TRBJ2-5,TRBD2,NA,TRBV2,CASSDPGLGEETQYF,TGTGCCAGCAGTGACCCGGGACTAGGGGAAGAGACCCAGTACTTC
TRBJ1-1,NA,NA,TRBV2,CASRAPDRVEHTEAFF,TGTGCCAGCAGGGCTCCTGACAGAGTAGAACACACTGAAGCTTTCTTT
TRBJ2-7,TRBD2,NA,TRBV15,CATSTGGVLSYEQYF,TGTGCCACCAGCACGGGAGGCGTACTCTCCTACGAGCAGTACTTC
TRBJ2-1,TRBD2,few,TRBV2,CASRRTSGVNEQFF,TGTGCCAGCAGGCGGACTAGCGGGGTCAATGAGCAGTTCTTC
TRBJ1-2,NA,few,TRBV2,CASRTAGVLLYGYTF,TGTGCCAGCAGAACAGCAGGGGTGCTCCTCTATGGCTACACCTTC
TRBJ1-1,NA,NA,TRBV29-1,CSAADSVTEAFF,TGCAGCGCCGCGGACAGTGTCACTGAAGCTTTCTTT
TRBJ1-1,NA,few,TRBV7-9,CASRPRGDPNTEAFF,TGTGCCAGCAGACCCCGGGGGGATCCAAACACTGAAGCTTTCTTT
TRBJ1-1,NA,NA,TRBV7-2,CASSPNPGDTEAFF,TGTGCCAGCAGTCCCAACCCAGGGGACACTGAAGCTTTCTTT
TRBJ1-2,NA,few,TRBV5-4,CARSPDFNYGYTF,TGTGCCAGAAGCCCGGACTTTAACTATGGCTACACCTTC
TRBJ2-1,NA,few,TRBV5-6,CASSLGVTSGYEQFF,TGTGCCAGCAGCTTGGGTGTGACTAGTGGCTATGAGCAGTTCTTC
TRBJ1-2,TRBD1,NA,TRBV5-1,CASSSGDGTGKYGYTF,TGCGCCAGCAGCTCAGGCGACGGGACAGGGAAATATGGCTACACCTTC
TRBJ2-3,TRBD2,few,TRBV2,CASSLLAGVGTDTQYF,TGTGCCAGCAGTTTACTAGCGGGGGTGGGGACAGATACGCAGTATTTT